Sequencing of this TCR beta chain was carried out in a study of breast tumors, draining lymph nodes, adjacent tissues. TCRdb re-called the multiplex PCR reads with MiXCR, one entry per CDR3 protein. The sample yields 200,000 to 300,000 distinct CDR3 sequences, 30% seen once. This clonotype occurred many times. Germline CDR1 SGHVS, CDR2 FQNEAQ. CDR3 length: 15 amino acids. Trimming removed 5 bases from V and 5 bases from J; junction bases left unmatched: 8. The lymph nodes were axillary draining lymph nodes from breast cancer patients. V gene TRBV7-8 combines with J gene TRBJ2-1, with 8 bases matching TRBD2. The sequencing sample was made of axillary lymph node tissue. The receptor was derived from a female donor with breast cancer. Some clones in this sample may be carry-over from other donors' samples. The CDR3 sequence is CASSLEGTSDNEQFF. CDR3 nucleotide sequence: TGTGCCAGCAGCCTCGAGGGGACTAGTGACAATGAGCAGTTCTTC.